These 4 T cell receptor beta chains were all obtained from the same sample, sequenced in a study of cytomegalovirus exposure and HLA in healthy donors. It was with 60 Vbeta and 13 Jbeta primers that the PCR ran. This table comes from immunoSEQ multiplex PCR, and its TCRdb copy is limited to in-frame clones, with some not included. The profile shows about 120,000 clones, around 80% of them singletons. What was sequenced was PBMCs. These receptors all stem from a woman aged 40 to 49 in good health and CMV-seropositive.

The rearrangement uses TRBV4-2 and TRBJ2-5; a weak D match, TRBD1 (9 bases). In germline, CDR1 is LGHNA, CDR2 YNFKEQ. Trimming cost V 1 base and J 5 bases, with 17 bases left between them. The CDR3 runs to 16 residues. The CDR3 spells CASSQAGGTGKETQYF. The CDR3 DNA reads as TGTGCCAGCAGCCAAGCGGGGGGGACAGGGAAGGAGACCCAGTACTTC.

A single count supports this clone. V and J are TRBV15 and TRBJ1-1; a possible D gene is TRBD1 (6 bases). This CDR3 comprises 14 residues. The ends were cut back, 0 bases at V and 4 bases at J, with 9 bases in the middle. Germline V gives CDR1 LNHNV, CDR2 YYDKDF (reference sequence). This CDR3 reads CATSRDTGSTEAFF. CDR3 bases: TGTGCCACCAGCAGAGATACAGGGAGCACTGAAGCTTTCTTT.

This clone was seen a handful of times. The chain is built from TRBV6-1 and TRBJ1-2, with 12 bases fitting TRBD1. Unmatched junction bases numbered 5, after V lost 1 base and J lost 8 bases. The length of the CDR3 is 15 residues. CDR1 is MNHNS, CDR2 SASEGT, per germline. The CDR3 reads CASSEGGQGASGYTF. The DNA of the CDR3 is TGTGCCAGCAGTGAAGGGGGACAGGGGGCCAGCGGCTACACCTTC.

On this clone: The junction and the germline gene differ at one end; a read error may be behind it. This chain links TRBV5-1 with TRBJ2-7; 11 bases align to TRBD1. CDR1 and CDR2 (germline): SGHRS, YFSETQ. The CDR3 consists of 15 residues. This chain's CDR3 is CASSLGQGGIYEQYF. CDR3 DNA sequence: TGCGCCAGCAGTTTGGGACAGGGGGGTATCTACGAGCAGTACTTC.